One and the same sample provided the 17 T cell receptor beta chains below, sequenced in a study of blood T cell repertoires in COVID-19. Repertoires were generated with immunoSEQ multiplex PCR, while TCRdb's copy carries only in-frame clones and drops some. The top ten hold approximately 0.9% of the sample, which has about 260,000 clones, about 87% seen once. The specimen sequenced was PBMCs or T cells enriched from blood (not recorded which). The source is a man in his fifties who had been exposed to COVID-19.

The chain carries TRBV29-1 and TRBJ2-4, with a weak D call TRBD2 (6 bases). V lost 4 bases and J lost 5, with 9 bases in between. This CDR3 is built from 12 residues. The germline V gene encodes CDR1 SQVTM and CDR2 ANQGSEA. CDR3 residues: CSVATGENIQYF. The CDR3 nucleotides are TGCAGCGTTGCGACGGGAGAAAACATTCAGTACTTC.

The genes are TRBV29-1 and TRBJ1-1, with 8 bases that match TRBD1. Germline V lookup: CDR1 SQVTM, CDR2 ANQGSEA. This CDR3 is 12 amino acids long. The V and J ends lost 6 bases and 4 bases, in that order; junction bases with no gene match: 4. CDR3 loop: CSVRGQGTEAFF. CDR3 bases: TGCAGCGTACGAGGACAGGGCACTGAAGCTTTCTTT.

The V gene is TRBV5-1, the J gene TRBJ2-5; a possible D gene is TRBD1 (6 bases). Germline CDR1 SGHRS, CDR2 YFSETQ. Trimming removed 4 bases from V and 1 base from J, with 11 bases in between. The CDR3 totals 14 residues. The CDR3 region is CASSPGQTQETQYF. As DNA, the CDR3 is TGCGCCAGCAGCCCGGGACAAACCCAAGAGACCCAGTACTTC.

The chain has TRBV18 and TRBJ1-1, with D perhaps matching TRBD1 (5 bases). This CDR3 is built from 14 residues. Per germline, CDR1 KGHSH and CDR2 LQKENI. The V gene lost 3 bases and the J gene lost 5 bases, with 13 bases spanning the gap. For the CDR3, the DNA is TGTGCCAGCTCACCCCTGCAGGGATCAACTGAAGCTTTCTTT. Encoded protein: CASSPLQGSTEAFF.

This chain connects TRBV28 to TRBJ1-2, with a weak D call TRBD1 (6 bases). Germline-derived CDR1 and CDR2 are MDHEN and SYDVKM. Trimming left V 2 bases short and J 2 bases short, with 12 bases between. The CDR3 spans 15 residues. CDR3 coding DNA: TGTGCCAGCAGTTTAACAGGGTTTACAAACTATGGCTACACCTTC. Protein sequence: CASSLTGFTNYGYTF.

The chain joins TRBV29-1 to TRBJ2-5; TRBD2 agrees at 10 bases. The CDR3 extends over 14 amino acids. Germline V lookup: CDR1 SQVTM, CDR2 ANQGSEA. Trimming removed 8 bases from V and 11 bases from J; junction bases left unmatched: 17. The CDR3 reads CSFRTSGALRSQYF. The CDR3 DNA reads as TGCAGCTTTCGGACTAGCGGAGCCCTAAGGTCGCAGTACTTC.

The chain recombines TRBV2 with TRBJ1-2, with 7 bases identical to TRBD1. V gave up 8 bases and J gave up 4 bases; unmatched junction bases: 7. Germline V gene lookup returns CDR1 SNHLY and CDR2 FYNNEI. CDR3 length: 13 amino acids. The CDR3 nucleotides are TGTGCCAGCGGTTATACAGGGGTCTATGGCTACACCTTC. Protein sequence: CASGYTGVYGYTF.

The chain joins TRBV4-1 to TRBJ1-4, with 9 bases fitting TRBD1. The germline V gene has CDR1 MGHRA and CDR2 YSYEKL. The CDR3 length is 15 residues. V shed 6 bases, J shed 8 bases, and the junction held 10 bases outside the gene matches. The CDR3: CASSESGTGNEKLFF. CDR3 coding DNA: TGCGCCAGCAGTGAGTCCGGGACAGGGAACGAAAAACTGTTTTTT.

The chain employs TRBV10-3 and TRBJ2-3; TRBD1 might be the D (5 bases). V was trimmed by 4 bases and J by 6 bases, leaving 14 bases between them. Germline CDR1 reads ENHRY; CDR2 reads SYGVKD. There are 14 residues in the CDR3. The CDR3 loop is CAISGGAPSDTQYF. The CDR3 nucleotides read TGTGCCATCAGTGGTGGGGCACCGTCCGATACGCAGTATTTT.

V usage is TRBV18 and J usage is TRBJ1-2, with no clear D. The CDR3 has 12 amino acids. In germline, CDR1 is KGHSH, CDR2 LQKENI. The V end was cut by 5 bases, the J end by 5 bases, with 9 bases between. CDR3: CASSSGRYGYTF. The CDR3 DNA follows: TGTGCCAGCTCATCGGGGAGATATGGCTACACCTTC.

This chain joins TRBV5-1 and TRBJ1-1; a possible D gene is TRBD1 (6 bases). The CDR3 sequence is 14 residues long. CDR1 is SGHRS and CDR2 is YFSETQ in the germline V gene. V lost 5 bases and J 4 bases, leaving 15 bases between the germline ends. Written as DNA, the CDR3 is TGCGCCAGCAGGGGAACAGGGACCCTCACTGAAGCTTTCTTT. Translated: CASRGTGTLTEAFF.

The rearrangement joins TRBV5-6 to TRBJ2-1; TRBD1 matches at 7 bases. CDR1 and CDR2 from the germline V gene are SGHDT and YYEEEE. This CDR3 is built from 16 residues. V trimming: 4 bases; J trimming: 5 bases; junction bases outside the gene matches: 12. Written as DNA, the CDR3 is TGTGCCAGCAGCACAAGACAGGGATATAGGGACAATGAGCAGTTCTTC. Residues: CASSTRQGYRDNEQFF.

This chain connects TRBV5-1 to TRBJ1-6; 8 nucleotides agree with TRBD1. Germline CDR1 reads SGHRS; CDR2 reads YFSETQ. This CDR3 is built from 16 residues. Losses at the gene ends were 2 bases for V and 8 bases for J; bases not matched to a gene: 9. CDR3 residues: CASSFNAAGGDSPLHF. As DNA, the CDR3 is TGCGCCAGCAGCTTCAATGCGGCAGGGGGCGATTCACCCCTCCACTTT.

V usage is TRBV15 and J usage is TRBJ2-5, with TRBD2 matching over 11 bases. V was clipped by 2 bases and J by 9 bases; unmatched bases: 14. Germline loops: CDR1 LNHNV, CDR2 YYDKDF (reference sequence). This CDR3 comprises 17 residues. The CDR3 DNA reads TGTGCCACCAGCAGATCCGGGACTAGCGGACTCCCGTGGGCCCAGTACTTC. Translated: CATSRSGTSGLPWAQYF.

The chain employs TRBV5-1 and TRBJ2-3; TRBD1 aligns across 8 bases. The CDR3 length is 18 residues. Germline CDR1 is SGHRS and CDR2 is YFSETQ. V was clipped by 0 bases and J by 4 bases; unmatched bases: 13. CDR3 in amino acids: CASSLGGFAGGLADTQYF. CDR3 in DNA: TGCGCCAGCAGCTTGGGAGGTTTTGCAGGGGGCTTGGCAGATACGCAGTATTTT.

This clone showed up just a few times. CDR3 in DNA: TGTGCCAGCAGTGAAAGGTACCTACAGTTGCAGTACTTC. Its translation is CASSERYLQLQYF. The rearrangement joins TRBV2 to TRBJ2-7; D is ambiguous. Trimming cost V 2 bases and J 9 bases, with 14 bases left between them. This CDR3 has 13 residues. The V gene's germline CDR1 is SNHLY and CDR2 FYNNEI.

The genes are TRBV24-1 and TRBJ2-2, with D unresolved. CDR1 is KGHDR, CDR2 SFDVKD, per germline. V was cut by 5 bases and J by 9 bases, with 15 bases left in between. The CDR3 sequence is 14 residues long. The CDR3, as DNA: TGTGCCACCAGTGGGTCCCCGTTGGGCCGGGAGCTGTTTTTT. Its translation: CATSGSPLGRELFF.